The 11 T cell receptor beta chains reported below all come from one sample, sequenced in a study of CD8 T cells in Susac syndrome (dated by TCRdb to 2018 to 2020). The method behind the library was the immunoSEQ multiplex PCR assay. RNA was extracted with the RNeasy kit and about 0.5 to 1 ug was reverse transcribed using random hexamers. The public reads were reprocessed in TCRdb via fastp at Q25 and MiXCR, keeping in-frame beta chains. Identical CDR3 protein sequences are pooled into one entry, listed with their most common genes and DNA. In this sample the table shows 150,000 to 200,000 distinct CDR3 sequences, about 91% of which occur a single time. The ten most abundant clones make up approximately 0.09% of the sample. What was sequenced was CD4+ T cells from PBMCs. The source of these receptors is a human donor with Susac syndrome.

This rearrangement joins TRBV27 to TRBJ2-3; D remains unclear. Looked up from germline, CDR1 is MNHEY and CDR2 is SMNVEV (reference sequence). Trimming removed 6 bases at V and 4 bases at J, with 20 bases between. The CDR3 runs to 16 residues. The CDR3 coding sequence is TGTGCCAGCAGCCAGTTACCGGATCGGCCCCCAGATACGCAGTATTTT. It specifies CASSQLPDRPPDTQYF.

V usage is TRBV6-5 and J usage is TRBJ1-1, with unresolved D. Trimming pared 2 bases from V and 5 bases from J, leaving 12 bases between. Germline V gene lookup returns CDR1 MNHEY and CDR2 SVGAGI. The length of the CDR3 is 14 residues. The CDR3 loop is CASSYPGSGTEAFF. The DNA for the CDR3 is TGTGCCAGCAGTTACCCAGGATCCGGGACTGAAGCTTTCTTT.

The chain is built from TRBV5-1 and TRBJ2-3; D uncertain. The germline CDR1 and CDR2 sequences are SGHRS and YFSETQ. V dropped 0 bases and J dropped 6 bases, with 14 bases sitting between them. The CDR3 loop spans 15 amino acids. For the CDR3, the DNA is TGCGCCAGCAGCTTGGGGCCCCGATCTCGGGATACGCAGTATTTT. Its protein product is CASSLGPRSRDTQYF.

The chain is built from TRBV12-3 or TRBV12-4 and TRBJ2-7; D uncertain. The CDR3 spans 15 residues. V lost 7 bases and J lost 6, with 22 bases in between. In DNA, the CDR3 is TGTGCCAGCACCTTCCGTACCTCCGGCCTGTTCGAGCAGTACTTC. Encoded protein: CASTFRTSGLFEQYF.

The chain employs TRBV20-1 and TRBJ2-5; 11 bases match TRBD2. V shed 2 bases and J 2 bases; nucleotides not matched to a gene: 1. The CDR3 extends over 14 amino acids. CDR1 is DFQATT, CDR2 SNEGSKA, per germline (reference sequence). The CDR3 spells CSARTSGGQETQYF. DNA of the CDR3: TGCAGTGCTAGAACTAGCGGGGGACAAGAGACCCAGTACTTC.

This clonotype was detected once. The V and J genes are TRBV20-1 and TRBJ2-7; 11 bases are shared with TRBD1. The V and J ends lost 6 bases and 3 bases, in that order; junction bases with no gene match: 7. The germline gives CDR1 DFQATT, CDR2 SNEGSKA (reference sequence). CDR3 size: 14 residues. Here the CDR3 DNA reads TGCAGTGCCAACCGGGACAGGGGGTACTACGAGCAGTACTTC. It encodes CSANRDRGYYEQYF.

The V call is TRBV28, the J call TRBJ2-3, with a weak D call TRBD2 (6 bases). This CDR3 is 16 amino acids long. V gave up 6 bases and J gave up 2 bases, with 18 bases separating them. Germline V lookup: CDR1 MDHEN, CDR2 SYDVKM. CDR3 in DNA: TGTGCCAGCAGCCCAAATAGCGGAGATATCACAGATACGCAGTATTTT. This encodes CASSPNSGDITDTQYF.

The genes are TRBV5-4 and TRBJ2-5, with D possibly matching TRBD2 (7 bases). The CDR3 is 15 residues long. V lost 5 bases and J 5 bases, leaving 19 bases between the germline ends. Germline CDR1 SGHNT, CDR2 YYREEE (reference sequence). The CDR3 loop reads CASRDGGPNTETQYF. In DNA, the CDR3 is TGTGCCAGCAGGGACGGGGGGCCAAACACGGAGACCCAGTACTTC.

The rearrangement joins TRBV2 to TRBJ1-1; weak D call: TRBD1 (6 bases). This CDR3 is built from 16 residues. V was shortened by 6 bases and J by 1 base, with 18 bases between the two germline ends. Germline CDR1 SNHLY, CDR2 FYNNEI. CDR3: CASRRDSGAENTEAFF. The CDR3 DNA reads TGTGCCAGCAGACGTGATTCAGGGGCTGAGAACACTGAAGCTTTCTTT.

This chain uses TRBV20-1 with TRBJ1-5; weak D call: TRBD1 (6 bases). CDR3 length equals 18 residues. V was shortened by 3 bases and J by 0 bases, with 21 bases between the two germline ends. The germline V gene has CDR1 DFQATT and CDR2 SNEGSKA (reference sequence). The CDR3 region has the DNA TGCAGTGCTAGGGACGAGGGGGTCGGGTCGAATAGCAATCAGCCCCAGCATTTT. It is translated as CSARDEGVGSNSNQPQHF.

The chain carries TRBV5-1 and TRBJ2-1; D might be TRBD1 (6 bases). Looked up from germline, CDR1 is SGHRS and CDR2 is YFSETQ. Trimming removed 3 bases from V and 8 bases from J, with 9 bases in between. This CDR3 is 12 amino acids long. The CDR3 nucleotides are TGCGCCAGCAGCTGGCAGGGGCATGAGCAGTTCTTC. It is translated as CASSWQGHEQFF.